Listed here are 4 T cell receptor beta chains from one sample, sequenced in a study of early stage breast cancer tumors. Profiled with immunoSEQ multiplex PCR; TCRdb holds only in-frame clones, not every one. The sample includes approximately 70,000 clones, approximately 80% seen only once; the top ten take approximately 4.5%. Sequenced material: blood. The receptors originated from a person aged 35 to 50 with breast cancer.

This chain connects TRBV4-1 to TRBJ2-1; 9 nucleotides agree with TRBD2. From germline, CDR1 is MGHRA and CDR2 YSYEKL. The CDR3 is 15 residues long. V dropped 4 bases and J dropped 8; count of bases not matched to a gene: 9. The CDR3 DNA follows: TGCGCCAGCAGCCCATTAGCGGGAGCGATTTATGAGCAGTTCTTC. It encodes CASSPLAGAIYEQFF.

The count of this clone is one. The chain combines TRBV7-9 with TRBJ2-3; 8 bases are a match to TRBD2. Germline loops: CDR1 SEHNR, CDR2 FQNEAQ (reference sequence). V lost 7 bases, J lost 6 bases, and 12 bases stayed unmatched. CDR3 length: 15 residues. The DNA of the CDR3 is TGTGCCAGCAACGTTCGAGGGACTAGTTCTGATACGCAGTATTTT. This codes for CASNVRGTSSDTQYF.

The V and J genes are TRBV10-2 and TRBJ1-1; TRBD1 agrees at 7 bases. The CDR3 is 15 residues long. The trim removed 5 bases at V and 3 bases at J, leaving 9 bases unmatched. Germline V CDR1 and CDR2: WSHSY, SAAADI. CDR3: CASSQPDRIDTEAFF. CDR3 DNA: TGCGCCAGCAGTCAGCCGGACAGGATAGACACTGAAGCTTTCTTT.

This clone was found a few times. The chain joins TRBV18 to TRBJ1-1; no definite D call. CDR1 KGHSH and CDR2 LQKENI come from the germline V gene. CDR3 length: 15 residues. V was shortened by 2 bases and J by 0 bases, with 10 bases between the two germline ends. The CDR3 is CASSPIPVLNTEAFF. The DNA of the CDR3 is TGTGCCAGCTCACCAATACCAGTTTTGAACACTGAAGCTTTCTTT. Variable domain in full (rest from reference TRBV18 and TRBJ1-1): NAGVMQNPRHLVRRRGQEARLRCSPMKGHSHVYWYRQLPEEGLKFMVYLQKENIIDESGMPKERFSAEFPKEGPSILRIQQVVRGDSAAYFCASSPIPVLNTEAFFGQGTRLTVV.